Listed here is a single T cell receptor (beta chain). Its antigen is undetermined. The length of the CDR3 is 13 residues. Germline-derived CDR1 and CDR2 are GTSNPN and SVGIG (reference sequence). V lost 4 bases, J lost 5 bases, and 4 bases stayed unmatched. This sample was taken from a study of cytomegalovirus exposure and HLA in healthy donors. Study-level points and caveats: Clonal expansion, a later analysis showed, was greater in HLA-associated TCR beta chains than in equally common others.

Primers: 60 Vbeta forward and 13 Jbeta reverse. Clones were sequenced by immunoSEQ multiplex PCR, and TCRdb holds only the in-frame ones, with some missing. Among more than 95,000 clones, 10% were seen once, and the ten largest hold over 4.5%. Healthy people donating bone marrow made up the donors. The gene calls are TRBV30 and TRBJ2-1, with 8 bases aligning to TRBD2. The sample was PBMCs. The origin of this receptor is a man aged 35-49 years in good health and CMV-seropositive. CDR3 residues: CAWMAGGDNEQFF. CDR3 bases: TGTGCCTGGATGGCGGGAGGAGACAATGAGCAGTTCTTC.